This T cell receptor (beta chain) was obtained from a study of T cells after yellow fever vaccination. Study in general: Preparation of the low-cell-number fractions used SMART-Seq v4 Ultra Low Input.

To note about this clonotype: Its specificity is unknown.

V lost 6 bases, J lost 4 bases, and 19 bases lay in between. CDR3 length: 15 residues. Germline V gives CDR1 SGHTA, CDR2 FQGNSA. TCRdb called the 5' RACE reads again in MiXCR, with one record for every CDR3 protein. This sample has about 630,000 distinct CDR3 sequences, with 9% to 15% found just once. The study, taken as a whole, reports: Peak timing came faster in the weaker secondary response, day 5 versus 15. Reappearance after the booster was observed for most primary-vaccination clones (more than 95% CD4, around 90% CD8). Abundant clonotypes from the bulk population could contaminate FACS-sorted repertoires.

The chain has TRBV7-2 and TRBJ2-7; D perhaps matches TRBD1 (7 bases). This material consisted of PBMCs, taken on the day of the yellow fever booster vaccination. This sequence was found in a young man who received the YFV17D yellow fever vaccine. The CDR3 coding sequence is TGTGCCAGCAGTTTCGGGACAGCGGGTCCTTACGAGCAGTACTTC. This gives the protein CASSFGTAGPYEQYF.